This T cell receptor beta chain was documented in a study of OX40 agonist ivuxolimab in advanced cancers. Study-level results: The study found that CD8+ T cells averaged more expanded clones than CD4+. The study did not work out the antigen specificity of the expanded peripheral T cells.

Sequenced by immunoSEQ multiplex PCR; TCRdb stores in-frame clones only, minus some. The table shows about 75,000 clones, with 70% to 90% occurring only once. Notes on this clone: Antigen: not known.

Specimen: CD4+ or CD8+ T cells sorted from blood, collected in a trial of the OX40 agonist ivuxolimab. This clonotype was sampled from an adult with an advanced solid tumor such as melanoma, head and neck, liver or kidney cancer.

CDR3 sequence reads: CASAPPGLQYEQYF. The DNA of the CDR3 is TGTGCCAGCGCCCCTCCGGGACTCCAATACGAGCAGTACTTC. J is TRBJ2-7 and V is TRBV5-5; D is perhaps TRBD2 (6 bases). V lost 7 bases to trimming and J lost 4 bases, with 18 bases between them. CDR1 is SGHKS and CDR2 is YYEKEE in the germline V gene (reference sequence). This CDR3 has 14 residues.